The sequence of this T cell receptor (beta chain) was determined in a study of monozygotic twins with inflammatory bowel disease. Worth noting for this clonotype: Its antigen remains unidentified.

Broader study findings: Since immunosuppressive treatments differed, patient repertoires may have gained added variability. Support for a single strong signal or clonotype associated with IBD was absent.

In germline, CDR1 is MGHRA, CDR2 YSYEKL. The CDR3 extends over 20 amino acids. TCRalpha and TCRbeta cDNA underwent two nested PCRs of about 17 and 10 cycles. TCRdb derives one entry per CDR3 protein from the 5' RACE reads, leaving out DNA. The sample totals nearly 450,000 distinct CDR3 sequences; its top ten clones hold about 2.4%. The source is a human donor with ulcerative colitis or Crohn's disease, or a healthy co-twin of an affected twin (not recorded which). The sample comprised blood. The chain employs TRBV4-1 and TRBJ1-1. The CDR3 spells CASSQGLPAANSAKNTEAFF.